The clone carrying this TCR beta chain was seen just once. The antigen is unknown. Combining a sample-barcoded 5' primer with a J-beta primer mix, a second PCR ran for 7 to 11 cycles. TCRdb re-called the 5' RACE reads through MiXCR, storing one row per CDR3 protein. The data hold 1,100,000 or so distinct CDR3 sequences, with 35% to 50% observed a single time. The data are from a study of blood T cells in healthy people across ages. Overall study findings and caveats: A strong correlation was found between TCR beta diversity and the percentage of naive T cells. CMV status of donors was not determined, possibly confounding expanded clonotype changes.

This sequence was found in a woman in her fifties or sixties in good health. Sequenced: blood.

CDR3 DNA sequence: TGTGCCAGCAGTTATGCGGAAAAACTGTTTTTT. Protein: CASSYAEKLFF. The rearrangement links TRBV6-5 to TRBJ1-4; no clear D gene. The CDR3 covers 11 residues. Germline V gene sequence: CDR1 MNHEY, CDR2 SVGAGI. Trimming removed 3 bases at V and 8 bases at J, with 4 bases between.